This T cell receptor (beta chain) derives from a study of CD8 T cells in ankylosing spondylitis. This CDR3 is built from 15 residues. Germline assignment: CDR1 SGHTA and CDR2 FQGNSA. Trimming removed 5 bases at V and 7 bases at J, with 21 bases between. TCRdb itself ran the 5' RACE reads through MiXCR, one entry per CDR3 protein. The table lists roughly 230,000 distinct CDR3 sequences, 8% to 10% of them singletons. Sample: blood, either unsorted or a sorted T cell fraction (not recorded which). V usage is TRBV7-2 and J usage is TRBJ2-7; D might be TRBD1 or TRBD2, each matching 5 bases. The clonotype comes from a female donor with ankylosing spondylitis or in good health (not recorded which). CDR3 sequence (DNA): TGTGCCAGCAGCCTACGGGGCTCTTTCGCGATAGAGCAGTACTTC. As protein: CASSLRGSFAIEQYF.